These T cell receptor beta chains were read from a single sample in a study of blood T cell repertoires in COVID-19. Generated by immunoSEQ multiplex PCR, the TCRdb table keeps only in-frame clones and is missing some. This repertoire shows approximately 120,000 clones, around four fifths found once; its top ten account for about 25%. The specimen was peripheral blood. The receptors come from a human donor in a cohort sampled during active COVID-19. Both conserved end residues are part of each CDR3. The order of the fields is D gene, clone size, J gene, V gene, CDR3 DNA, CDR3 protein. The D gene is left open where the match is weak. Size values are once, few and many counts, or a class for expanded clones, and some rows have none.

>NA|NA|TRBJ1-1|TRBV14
TGTGCCAGCAGCCAACAGATATACACTGAAGCTTTCTTT
CASSQQIYTEAFF
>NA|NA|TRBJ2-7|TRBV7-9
TGTGCCAGCAGCTTAGGGTACAGCTCCTACGAGCAGTACTTC
CASSLGYSSYEQYF
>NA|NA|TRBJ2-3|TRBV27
NA
CASSSSGLAKDTQYF
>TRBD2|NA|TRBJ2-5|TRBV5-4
TGTGCCAGCAGCATGGGACTAGCGGGAGATCAAGAGACCCAGTACTTC
CASSMGLAGDQETQYF
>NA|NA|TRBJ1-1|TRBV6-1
TGTGCCAGCAGTGAAGAAGAGTTCTCAAACACTGAAGCTTTCTTT
CASSEEEFSNTEAFF
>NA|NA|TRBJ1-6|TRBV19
TGTGCCAGTACCCCCGGGGCGGGGAAAACTCCCCTCCACTTT
CASTPGAGKTPLHF
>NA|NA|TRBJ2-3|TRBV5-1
TGCGCCAGCAGCTTTGAGGGTAGAACAGATACGCAGTATTTT
CASSFEGRTDTQYF
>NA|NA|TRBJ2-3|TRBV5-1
TGCGCCAGCGGGAGGGGGACAGATACGCAGTATTTT
CASGRGTDTQYF
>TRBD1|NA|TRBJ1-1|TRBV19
TGTGCCAGTAGTATAGAGAGGGGACAGGCACTGAAAGCACCTGAAGCTTTCTTT
CASSIERGQALKAPEAFF
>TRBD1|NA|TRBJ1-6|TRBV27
TGTGCCAGCAGTCTTCTTACAGGGGGAAGGAATTCACCCCTCCACTTT
CASSLLTGGRNSPLHF
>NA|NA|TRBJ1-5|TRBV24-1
TGTGCCACCAGTGGGATACAGCAGGGTGCCCGGCAGCATTTT
CATSGIQQGARQHF
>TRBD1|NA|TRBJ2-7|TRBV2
TGTGCCAGCCTCGGGACAGGGCGCTACGAGCAGTACTTC
CASLGTGRYEQYF
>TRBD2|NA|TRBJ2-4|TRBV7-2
TGTGCCAGCAGCTTAGAGGGAGGGAACATTCAGTACTTC
CASSLEGGNIQYF
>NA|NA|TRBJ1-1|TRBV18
TGTGCCAGCTCACCTACGCGGGGGCGGAGGACTGAAGCTTTCTTT
CASSPTRGRRTEAFF
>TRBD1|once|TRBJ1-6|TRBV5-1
TGCGCCAGCAACAGGGGAGAGGGGAATTCACCCCTCCACTTT
CASNRGEGNSPLHF
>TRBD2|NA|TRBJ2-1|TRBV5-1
TGCGCCAGCAGCTTCGGATCTAGCGGGGGGACCAATGAGCAGTTCTTC
CASSFGSSGGTNEQFF
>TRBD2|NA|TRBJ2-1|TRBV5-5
TGTGCCAGCAGCTTGTTGGGGGAGGGTTCCTACAATGAGCAGTTCTTC
CASSLLGEGSYNEQFF
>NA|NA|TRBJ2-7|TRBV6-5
TGTGCCAGCAGATCAAACAGGGTAGTGGCTCACGAGCAGTACTTC
CASRSNRVVAHEQYF
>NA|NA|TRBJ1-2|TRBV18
TGTGCCAGCTCACCAGAGGCGGGCGTTAGTGGCTACACCTTC
CASSPEAGVSGYTF
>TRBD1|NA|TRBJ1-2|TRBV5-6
TGTGCCAGCAGCCTACAACAGGGGAGCTACACCTTC
CASSLQQGSYTF
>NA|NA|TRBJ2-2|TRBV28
TGTGCCAGCAGTTTATACGCCACGGTTCGGAGCCGTGAGGAGCTGTTTTTT
CASSLYATVRSREELFF
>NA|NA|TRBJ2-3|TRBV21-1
TGTGCCAGCAGCAAAGCTAAGGACCGACAGGGCTGGCCCGCCGGCACTTACACAGATACGCAGTATTTT
CASSKAKDRQGWPAGTYTDTQYF
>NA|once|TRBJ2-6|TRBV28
TGTGCCAGCAGTTCAGGCTCTGGGGCCAACGTCCTGACTTTC
CASSSGSGANVLTF
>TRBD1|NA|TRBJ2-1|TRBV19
TGTGCCAGTAGTAGGACAGGAAGGGACTACAATGAGCAGTTCTTC
CASSRTGRDYNEQFF
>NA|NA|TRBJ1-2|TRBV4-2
TGTGCCAGCAGCCAAGCCGGTTACGGCTACACCTTC
CASSQAGYGYTF
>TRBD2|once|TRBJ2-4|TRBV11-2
TGTGCCAGCAGCTTAGTGATGCGGGGGGGCCGGAACATTCAGTACTTC
CASSLVMRGGRNIQYF
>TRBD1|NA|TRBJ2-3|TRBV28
TGTGCCAGCAGTTTAAGGACAGGATATAAAGGCCCGCAGTATTTT
CASSLRTGYKGPQYF
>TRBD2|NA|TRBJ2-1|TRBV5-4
TGTGCCAGCAGCTCCCGCGGGGGGAGGTCCTACAATGAGCAGTTCTTC
CASSSRGGRSYNEQFF
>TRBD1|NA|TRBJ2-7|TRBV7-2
TGTGCCAGCAGCGCATCATACAGACAGGGTCAGAGCTCCTACGAGCAGTACTTC
CASSASYRQGQSSYEQYF
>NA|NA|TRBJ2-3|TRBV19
TGTGCCAGTAGTATAGGGCCCCCCACAGATACGCAGTATTTT
CASSIGPPTDTQYF
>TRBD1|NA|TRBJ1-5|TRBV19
TGTGCCAGTAGTAGGACAGGGGGACGTGGACAGCCCCAGCATTTT
CASSRTGGRGQPQHF
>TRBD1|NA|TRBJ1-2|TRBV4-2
TGTGCCAGCAGCCCAGGGACAGGGGGCGGGGGCTACACCTTC
CASSPGTGGGGYTF
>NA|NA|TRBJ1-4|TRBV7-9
TGTGCCAGCAGCTTAGGAAACGCAGCTGGAGGGGAAAAACTGTTTTTT
CASSLGNAAGGEKLFF
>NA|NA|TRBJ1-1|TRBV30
TGTGCCTTGTTTAGGGAGTTGAACACTGAAGCTTTCTTT
CALFRELNTEAFF
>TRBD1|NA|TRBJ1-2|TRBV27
TGTGCCAGCAGCGGACAGGGGTACGACTACACCTTC
CASSGQGYDYTF
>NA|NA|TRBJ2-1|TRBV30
TGTGCCTGGCTGGACACCTACAATGAGCAGTTCTTC
CAWLDTYNEQFF
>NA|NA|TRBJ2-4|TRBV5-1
TGCGCCAGCAGCTTGGACAGGGTGAGAGCCAAAAACATTCAGTACTTC
CASSLDRVRAKNIQYF
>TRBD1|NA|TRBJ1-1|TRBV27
TGTGCCAGCAGTTTATGGACAGGGGGGCGGGTGAACACTGAAGCTTTCTTT
CASSLWTGGRVNTEAFF
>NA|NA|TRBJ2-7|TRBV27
TGTGCCAGCAGTTTATACCCCCCCCACGTTGAGAGCTCCTACGAGCAGTACTTC
CASSLYPPHVESSYEQYF
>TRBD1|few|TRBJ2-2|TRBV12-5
TGTGCTAGTGGTATGGGACAGCTAGGGACCGGGGAGCTGTTTTTT
CASGMGQLGTGELFF
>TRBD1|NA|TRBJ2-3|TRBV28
TGTGCCAGCAGTGAGATTACAGGGGGAAGAGCAGATACGCAGTATTTT
CASSEITGGRADTQYF
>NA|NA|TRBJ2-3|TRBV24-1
TGTGCCACTAGCCGGGACACACTCACAGATACGCAGTATTTT
CATSRDTLTDTQYF
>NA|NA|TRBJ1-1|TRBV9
TGTGCCAGCAGCGCCGGGTCAGGGGTGAGAACTGAAGCTTTCTTT
CASSAGSGVRTEAFF
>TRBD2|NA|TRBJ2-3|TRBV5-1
TGCGCCAGCAGCCTGGGGGCTAGCGGGAGAGGAGATACGCAGTATTTT
CASSLGASGRGDTQYF
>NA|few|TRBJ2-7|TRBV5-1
TGCGCCAGCAGCTTGGCGGTGGGGGCACGCGAGGACGAGCAGTACTTC
CASSLAVGAREDEQYF